A selection of T cell receptor beta chains follows, all from one sample in a study of sequential checkpoint blockade in melanoma. Sequencing was performed with immunoSEQ multiplex PCR; in TCRdb, only in-frame clones are kept and a portion is missing. The top ten hold 20% to 25% of the sample, which has 15,000 to 20,000 clones, around 77% seen once. The sample consisted of CD8+ T cells sorted from blood (inferred from file names), taken from a patient given nivolumab and ipilimumab in sequence. These receptors were collected from a human donor with melanoma. Each CDR3 is given with its conserved first and last residue. The D gene is left open where the match is weak. Size values are once, few and many counts, or a class for expanded clones, and some rows have none.

j_gene	abundance	d_gene	v_gene	CDR3nt	CDR3aa
TRBJ2-7	.	TRBD2	TRBV28	TGTGCCAGCAGTTTTAGCCTTATTACTAGCGGGCCCTACGAGCAGTACTTC	CASSFSLITSGPYEQYF
TRBJ1-2	.	.	TRBV5-4	TGTGCCAGCAGCTTGGGGTCAGGGAGCTACACCTTC	CASSLGSGSYTF
TRBJ2-2	.	.	TRBV7-9	TGTGCCAGCAGCGCCCCCCCCGGGGAGATCGGGGAGCTGTTTTTT	CASSAPPGEIGELFF
TRBJ2-4	.	TRBD2	TRBV11-2	TGTGCCAGCAGCTCCCGAGCGGGGGGGAGAGCCAAAAACATTCAGTACTTC	CASSSRAGGRAKNIQYF
TRBJ1-5	.	.	TRBV2	TGTGCCAGCAGTGATATTGGAGGTTTGACTCAGCCCCAGCATTTT	CASSDIGGLTQPQHF
TRBJ2-7	.	.	TRBV27	TGTGCCAGCAGTTCGTCCCCCAGGGGGGCCTACGAGCAGTACTTC	CASSSSPRGAYEQYF
TRBJ2-7	.	TRBD2	TRBV19	TGTGCCAGTAGTCCGCGACTAGCGCACTACGAGCAGTACTTC	CASSPRLAHYEQYF
TRBJ2-7	once	.	TRBV19	TGTGCCAGTAGTATGGGCACCTACTCCTACGAGCAGTACTTC	CASSMGTYSYEQYF
TRBJ2-7	medium-sized	TRBD1	TRBV27	TGTGCCAGCAGTTGGACAGGGGCCTCCTACGAGCAGTACTTC	CASSWTGASYEQYF
TRBJ1-2	.	.	TRBV11-1	TGTGCCAGCAGCCCCCTCAACACGGGAGTCTATGGCTACACCTTC	CASSPLNTGVYGYTF
TRBJ2-7	.	.	TRBV6-6	TGTGCCAGCAGCCCAGGGTTTCTCTACGAGCAGTACTTC	CASSPGFLYEQYF
TRBJ2-5	.	.	TRBV4-1	TGCGCCAGCAGCCCAACGGAAGAGACCCAGTACTTC	CASSPTEETQYF
TRBJ2-7	.	TRBD1	TRBV19	TGTGCCAGTAGTATCCGGGACAGGGGTAGCGAGCAGTACTTC	CASSIRDRGSEQYF
TRBJ1-2	few	.	TRBV21-1	TGTGCCAGCAATTCCTGGAGGGACGAGGGGCACTATGGCTACACCTTC	CASNSWRDEGHYGYTF
TRBJ2-7	.	.	TRBV10-2	TGCGCCAGCAGTGAGTCCGGGATACCCTACGAGCAGTACTTC	CASSESGIPYEQYF
TRBJ2-5	.	TRBD1	TRBV9	TGTGCCAGCAGCGAAGGACAGGCCCTACAAGAGACCCAGTACTTC	CASSEGQALQETQYF
TRBJ2-7	once	.	TRBV4-2	TGTGCCAGCAGCCAACAAAGAACTAGCTCCTACGAGCAGTACTTC	CASSQQRTSSYEQYF
TRBJ1-5	.	TRBD1	TRBV19	TGTGCCAGTAGTATTGGACCCGCAGGGGGCCGTAGGAGCAATCAGCCCCAGCATTTT	CASSIGPAGGRRSNQPQHF
TRBJ2-7	.	.	TRBV7-9	TGTGCCAGCAGCTTAGACGGCTCCTACGAGCAGTACTTC	CASSLDGSYEQYF
TRBJ1-2	once	.	TRBV29-1	TGCAGCGTTGAAGATCGGGCGGGGCCCTACTATGGCTACACCTTC	CSVEDRAGPYYGYTF
TRBJ2-7	.	TRBD2	TRBV5-6	TGTGCCAGCAGCTTAATTTCCGTAGCGGGAGCTACCTACGAGCAGTACTTC	CASSLISVAGATYEQYF
TRBJ2-1	few	.	TRBV6-1	TGTGCCAGCAGCCCCGAGGCCCACAATGAGCAGTTCTTC	CASSPEAHNEQFF
TRBJ1-2	once	TRBD1	TRBV4-1	TGCGCCAGCAGCCAAAGCCTCCGTGATGCAGGGGGCCTTTGGTATGGCTACACCTTC	CASSQSLRDAGGLWYGYTF
TRBJ1-1	.	.	TRBV7-3	TGTGCCAGCAGCTACGACAAGAACACTGAAGCTTTCTTT	CASSYDKNTEAFF
TRBJ2-6	.	.	TRBV5-1	TGCGCCAGCAGCTTGGACAGGCCGAACTCTGGGGCCAACGTCCTGACTTTC	CASSLDRPNSGANVLTF
TRBJ1-3	.	TRBD1	TRBV6-1	TGTGCCAGCAACAAGCCCGGGACAGATGGAAACACCATATATTTT	CASNKPGTDGNTIYF
TRBJ2-5	.	.	TRBV7-9	TGTGCCAGCAGCTTACGGGGATCGTACCAAGAGACCCAGTACTTC	CASSLRGSYQETQYF
TRBJ1-5	.	.	TRBV9	TGTGCCAGCAGCGTAGGGGGGCAGATCAATCAGCCCCAGCATTTT	CASSVGGQINQPQHF
TRBJ2-7	.	.	TRBV5-1	TGCGCCAGCAGCTTGGGCCTTAGCAACGAGCAGTACTTC	CASSLGLSNEQYF
TRBJ2-7	.	TRBD2	TRBV7-8	TGTGCCAGCAGCCCCTGGGCGGGAGTGAGCGACGAGCAGTACTTC	CASSPWAGVSDEQYF
TRBJ1-5	.	TRBD1	TRBV28	TGTGCCAGCAGGGCCCCGGACAGGGGGCCGGAGGTTAGCAATCAGCCCCAGCATTTT	CASRAPDRGPEVSNQPQHF
TRBJ2-7	.	.	TRBV7-9	TGTGCCAGCAGAGGCGGGACTTCGATTCCCTACGAGCAGTACTTC	CASRGGTSIPYEQYF
TRBJ2-6	.	TRBD2	TRBV7-3	TGTGCCAGCAGCCCTACGCCGGGACTACAACGCTCTGGGGCCAACGTCCTGACTTTC	CASSPTPGLQRSGANVLTF
TRBJ2-7	.	.	TRBV7-9	TGTGCCAGCAGCTTAAATAACAGGAACTCCTACGAGCAGTACTTC	CASSLNNRNSYEQYF
TRBJ2-7	.	.	TRBV6-6	TGTGCCAGCAGTCCCCAGGCGGGCTACGAGCAGTACTTC	CASSPQAGYEQYF
TRBJ1-2	.	TRBD1	TRBV6-1	TGTGCCAGCAGTGAAGCCGGGACAGGGGGCTATGGCTACACCTTC	CASSEAGTGGYGYTF
TRBJ2-7	.	TRBD2	TRBV13	TGTGCCAGCAGCTTAGGACTAGCGTTTAGCTCCTACGAGCAGTACTTC	CASSLGLAFSSYEQYF
TRBJ2-7	.	.	TRBV7-9	TGTGCCAGCAGCGATGGCCCCTACGAGCAGTACTTC	CASSDGPYEQYF